The 27 T cell receptor beta chains below come from one sample, sequenced in a study of OX40 agonist ivuxolimab in advanced cancers. Method: immunoSEQ multiplex PCR; TCRdb's copy keeps in-frame clones and lacks some. The sample holds around 81,000 clones, about 80% seen once. The sample consisted of CD4+ or CD8+ T cells sorted from blood, taken in a trial of the OX40 agonist ivuxolimab. The origin of the receptors is an adult with an advanced solid tumor such as melanoma, head and neck, liver or kidney cancer.

V gene TRBV5-8 combines with J gene TRBJ2-7; D is perhaps TRBD2 (5 bases). The V gene lost 3 bases and the J gene lost 4 bases, with 11 bases spanning the gap. CDR1 SGHTS and CDR2 YDEGEE come from the germline V gene. The length of the CDR3 is 13 residues. The CDR3 is CASSSGNSYEQYV. For the CDR3, the DNA is TGTGCCAGCAGCTCGGGAAATAGTTACGAGCAGTACGTC.

In this sample, this clone turned up once. The chain combines TRBV9 with TRBJ2-3, with 7 bases identical to TRBD1. V lost 2 bases and J lost 4; bases outside the gene matches: 4. Germline V CDR1 and CDR2: SGDLS, YYNGEE. CDR3 size: 14 residues. This CDR3 is CASSVGTEPDTQYF. CDR3 DNA: TGTGCCAGCAGCGTGGGGACAGAACCAGATACGCAGTATTTT.

J is TRBJ1-6 and V is TRBV5-1, with a tentative D call TRBD1 (6 bases). Looked up from germline, CDR1 is SGHRS and CDR2 is YFSETQ. Trimming left V 0 bases short and J 7 bases short, with 8 bases between. The CDR3 is 14 amino acids. The CDR3 sequence is CASSLGRGNSPLHF. For the CDR3, the DNA is TGCGCCAGCAGCTTGGGCAGGGGAAATTCACCCCTCCACTTT.

The J gene is TRBJ2-7, the V gene TRBV7-2; 11 bases agree with TRBD2. The CDR3 spans 17 residues. The V gene's germline CDR1 is SGHTA and CDR2 FQGNSA. Losses at the gene ends were 6 bases for V and 0 bases for J; bases not matched to a gene: 10. This CDR3 is CASSDPGLAASSYEQYF. Here the CDR3 DNA reads TGTGCCAGCAGTGATCCGGGACTAGCGGCCAGCTCCTACGAGCAGTACTTC.

The V call is TRBV7-2, the J call TRBJ2-3, with 14 positions matching TRBD2. CDR3 length: 16 residues. CDR1 and CDR2 (germline): SGHTA, FQGNSA. The V gene end was trimmed by 5 bases and the J gene end by 4 bases; junction bases not matched to a gene: 5. The CDR3 loop is CASSLTSGGAPDTQYF. The CDR3 nucleotides are TGTGCCAGCAGCCTGACTAGCGGGGGGGCCCCAGATACGCAGTATTTT.

This clone was picked up one time. The chain recombines TRBV11-3 with TRBJ2-1, with TRBD1 as a possible D gene (6 bases). The CDR3 sequence is 12 residues long. V lost 5 bases to trimming and J lost 6 bases, with 8 bases between them. Germline values: CDR1 SGHNT, CDR2 YENEEA. This CDR3 is CASSAQGNEQFF. The CDR3, as DNA: TGTGCCAGCAGCGCACAGGGCAATGAGCAGTTCTTC.

The V call is TRBV6-5, the J call TRBJ2-1; a possible D gene is TRBD1 (6 bases). Deletions cut 0 bases from V and 5 bases from J, with 11 bases between. Germline V gene lookup returns CDR1 MNHEY and CDR2 SVGAGI. CDR3 size: 15 residues. In nucleotides, the CDR3 is TGTGCCAGCAGTTACTCGCGCAGGGGCAACAATGAGCAGTTCTTC. Protein product: CASSYSRRGNNEQFF.

The chain uses TRBV6-1 and TRBJ2-1; D not resolved. The CDR3 runs 13 residues. Germline CDR1 MNHNS, CDR2 SASEGT. Trimming removed 4 bases at V and 2 bases at J, with 6 bases between. CDR3 loop: CASSGEAYNEQFF. The CDR3 region has the DNA TGTGCCAGCAGTGGAGAGGCCTACAATGAGCAGTTCTTC.

V and J are TRBV5-1 and TRBJ2-1, with D possibly called TRBD1 or TRBD2 (5 bases each). This CDR3 has 15 residues. The V end was cut by 4 bases, the J end by 7 bases, with 18 bases between. CDR1 SGHRS and CDR2 YFSETQ come from the germline V gene. The CDR3 loop is CASSRLYQGRNEQFF. CDR3 nucleotides: TGCGCCAGCAGCCGTCTATATCAGGGACGGAATGAGCAGTTCTTC. Based on the CDR3 plus reference TRBV5-1 and TRBJ2-1, the full variable domain is KAGVTQTPRYLIKTRGQQVTLSCSPISGHRSVSWYQQTPGQGLQFLFEYFSETQRNKGNFPGRFSGRQFSNSRSEMNVSTLELGDSALYLCASSRLYQGRNEQFFGPGTRLTVL.

The rearrangement joins TRBV30 to TRBJ1-1; D call uncertain. Trimming stripped 2 bases from V and 4 bases from J, with 8 bases between. The CDR3 is 12 residues long. Per the germline V gene, CDR1 is GTSNPN and CDR2 is SVGIG (reference sequence). CDR3 region: CAWSNGPTEAFF. The CDR3 coding sequence is TGTGCCTGGAGTAACGGTCCCACTGAAGCTTTCTTT.

The chain uses TRBV29-1 and TRBJ1-2, with D possibly matching TRBD1 (6 bases). The CDR3 has 16 residues. Trimming took 5 bases from V and 2 from J, leaving 21 bases between them. Germline loops: CDR1 SQVTM, CDR2 ANQGSEA. CDR3 bases: TGCAGCGTTCGATATCATAAGACAGGCCTAAACTATGGCTACACCTTC. As protein: CSVRYHKTGLNYGYTF.

This clone showed up just once. V gene TRBV28 combines with J gene TRBJ1-4; weak D call: TRBD1 (5 bases). The CDR3 sequence is 14 residues long. Trimming took off 2 bases at V and 2 bases at J, with 6 bases between the two ends. CDR1 and CDR2 (germline): MDHEN, SYDVKM. The CDR3 region is CASSLGGTNEKLFF. CDR3 DNA sequence: TGTGCCAGCAGTTTAGGGGGGACTAATGAAAAACTGTTTTTT.

The chain uses TRBV5-1 and TRBJ1-4; D might be TRBD1 (5 bases). The V and J ends lost 3 bases and 8 bases respectively, with 14 bases between them. CDR1 is SGHRS and CDR2 is YFSETQ in the germline V gene. The CDR3 contains 14 residues. CDR3 DNA sequence: TGCGCCAGCAGCTCTCAGGACATGGGGGAAAAACTGTTTTTT. This translates into CASSSQDMGEKLFF.

The J gene is TRBJ2-7, the V gene TRBV27; 8 bases fit TRBD1. This CDR3 contains 13 residues. The germline V gene has CDR1 MNHEY and CDR2 SMNVEV (reference sequence). Trimming at V came to 6 bases and at J to 5 bases, leaving 6 bases not matched to a gene. CDR3: CASSQQGDNEQYV. The CDR3 DNA reads TGTGCCAGCAGCCAACAGGGGGATAACGAGCAGTACGTC.

The V call is TRBV4-1, the J call TRBJ2-7, with 12 positions matching TRBD1. Trimming cost V 2 bases and J 5 bases; bases outside gene matches: 19. Germline V gives CDR1 MGHRA, CDR2 YSYEKL. The CDR3 has 20 residues. CDR3 region: CASSQHTGTGGLRRANEQYF. Written as DNA, the CDR3 is TGCGCCAGCAGCCAACATACCGGGACAGGGGGCCTTAGACGGGCGAACGAGCAGTACTTC.

The V call is TRBV5-4, the J call TRBJ2-7, with D unresolved. Trimming removed 5 bases at V and 3 bases at J, with 12 bases between. Germline V gene data show CDR1 as SGHNT and CDR2 as YYREEE (reference sequence). CDR3 length: 13 amino acids. The CDR3 DNA is TGTGCCAGCAGTCCCGGGTACAACTACGAGCAGTACGTC. Its translation is CASSPGYNYEQYV.

V gene TRBV4-2 combines with J gene TRBJ1-3; TRBD1 is a possible D gene (5 bases). Germline CDR1 is LGHNA and CDR2 is YNFKEQ. V was pared by 2 bases and J by 0 bases, with 20 bases between. This CDR3 has 19 residues. CDR3 nucleotide sequence: TGTGCCAGCAGCCAATGGGTCAACTCCAGGGCGCCCTCTGGAAACACCATATATTTT. Translating it yields CASSQWVNSRAPSGNTIYF.

This clone was picked up one time. The rearrangement uses TRBV4-3 and TRBJ1-1; 7 bases line up with TRBD1. V lost 6 bases, J lost 5 bases, and 18 bases stayed unmatched. The CDR3 extends over 17 amino acids. In germline, CDR1 is LGHNA, CDR2 YSLEER. CDR3 DNA sequence: TGCGCCAGCAGATTATCTAGACAGGGAGGCCGAGGAACTGAAGCTTTCTTT. Amino acids: CASRLSRQGGRGTEAFF.

This clone was observed once. The J gene is TRBJ1-5, the V gene TRBV28, with 8 bases lining up with TRBD1. Unmatched junction bases numbered 8, after V lost 5 bases and J lost 5 bases. The CDR3 is made up of 15 amino acids. Germline lookup yields CDR1 MDHEN and CDR2 SYDVKM. The CDR3 region is CASSTGTGLYQPQHF. CDR3 in DNA: TGTGCCAGCAGTACCGGGACAGGTTTATATCAGCCCCAGCATTTT.

This chain uses TRBV10-3 with TRBJ1-1; D gene unclear. CDR3 length: 14 residues. Looked up from germline, CDR1 is ENHRY and CDR2 is SYGVKD. The ends were cut back, 0 bases at V and 3 bases at J, with 8 bases in the middle. CDR3 protein: CAISESKGDTEAFF. CDR3 in DNA: TGTGCCATCAGTGAGTCTAAGGGCGACACTGAAGCTTTCTTT.

The chain combines TRBV6-6 with TRBJ2-7, with D perhaps TRBD1 (6 bases). Germline V gives CDR1 MNHNY, CDR2 SVGAGI (reference sequence). V was pared by 6 bases and J by 0 bases, with 12 bases between. CDR3 length: 14 amino acids. In nucleotides, the CDR3 is TGTGCCAGCAGCCGGACAGCGAGCTCCTACGAGCAGTACTTC. This encodes CASSRTASSYEQYF.

The chain combines TRBV28 with TRBJ2-7, with TRBD2 identical over 8 bases. The CDR3 runs 15 residues. J was trimmed by 2 bases and V by 5 bases; bases with no gene match: 8. Germline loops: CDR1 MDHEN, CDR2 SYDVKM. The CDR3 region has the DNA TGTGCCAGCAGTCCGATGGGCGGGGGGCCCTACGAGCAGTACTTC. This gives the protein CASSPMGGGPYEQYF.

This rearrangement joins TRBV7-6 to TRBJ2-1, with D perhaps TRBD2 (6 bases). This CDR3 comprises 12 residues. Germline V CDR1 and CDR2: SGHVS, FNYEAQ. V lost 5 bases and J 7 bases, leaving 9 bases between the germline ends. Here the CDR3 reads CASSLGRNEQFF. The CDR3 bases are TGTGCCAGCAGCCTTGGGAGGAATGAGCAGTTCTTC.

The V call is TRBV5-1, the J call TRBJ2-6, with TRBD1 identical over 7 bases. The CDR3 has 16 amino acids. Trimming took 4 bases from V and 2 from J; bases not matched to a gene: 6. CDR1 is SGHRS, CDR2 YFSETQ, per germline. The CDR3 protein is CASSPGQEAGANVLTF. CDR3 bases: TGCGCCAGCAGCCCAGGACAGGAGGCTGGGGCCAACGTCCTGACTTTC. The complete variable domain, with remaining parts taken from reference TRBV5-1 and TRBJ2-6, reads KAGVTQTPRYLIKTRGQQVTLSCSPISGHRSVSWYQQTPGQGLQFLFEYFSETQRNKGNFPGRFSGRQFSNSRSEMNVSTLELGDSALYLCASSPGQEAGANVLTFGAGSRLTVL.

The chain combines TRBV16 with TRBJ1-2; D uncertain. The V and J ends lost 0 bases and 3 bases respectively, with 11 bases between them. Germline CDR1 reads KGHSY; CDR2 reads FQNENV. The CDR3 length is 15 residues. CDR3: CASSQSYAAHYGYTF. The CDR3, as DNA: TGTGCCAGCAGCCAATCGTACGCAGCGCACTATGGCTACACCTTC.

The chain has TRBV25-1 and TRBJ2-3, with 11 bases matching TRBD2. This CDR3 region has 15 residues. CDR1 and CDR2 (germline): MGHDK, SYGVNS. V trimming: 5 bases; J trimming: 4 bases; junction bases outside the gene matches: 5. CDR3 sequence reads: CASSFSGRGADTQYF. CDR3 bases: TGTGCCAGCAGTTTTAGCGGGAGGGGAGCAGATACGCAGTATTTT. Combining the CDR3 with reference TRBV25-1 and TRBJ2-3 gives the whole variable domain EADIYQTPRYLVIGTGKKITLECSQTMGHDKMYWYQQDPGMELHLIHYSYGVNSTEKGDLSSESTVSRIRTEHFPLTLESARPSHTSQYLCASSFSGRGADTQYFGPGTRLTVL.

The chain links TRBV9 to TRBJ1-3; D remains unclear. This CDR3 has 12 amino acids. V was clipped by 0 bases and J by 6 bases, with 4 bases between them. CDR1 is SGDLS and CDR2 is YYNGEE in the germline V gene. CDR3 DNA sequence: TGTGCCAGCAGCGTAGCTTCAAACACCATATATTTT. Its protein product is CASSVASNTIYF.